The 3 T cell receptor beta chains reported below all come from one sample, sequenced in a study of shared clonotypes between healthy human individuals. Generated by immunoSEQ multiplex PCR, the TCRdb table keeps only in-frame clones and is missing some. The sample consists of some 1.5 million clones, roughly 96% of them appearing once. Material for sequencing was naive CD4+ T cells sorted from blood. Subset denoted: CD45RA+ positively selected. These receptors were obtained from a man aged 30 to 45 in good health.

V and J are TRBV7-3 and TRBJ2-2, with 10 bases aligning to TRBD2. CDR3 length: 19 residues. V dropped 5 bases and J dropped 3; count of bases not matched to a gene: 15. CDR1 and CDR2 (germline): SGHTA, FQGTGA. The DNA of the CDR3 is TGTGCCAGCAGCCAGCCTCGGGGCACTAGCGGGAATTACACCGGGGAGCTGTTTTTT. Translation: CASSQPRGTSGNYTGELFF.

This rearrangement joins TRBV27 to TRBJ2-3; D is uncertain. Germline V lookup: CDR1 MNHEY, CDR2 SMNVEV (reference sequence). Trimming pared 6 bases from V and 1 base from J, leaving 17 bases between. The CDR3 contains 16 residues. The CDR3 DNA is TGTGCCAGCAGGAACTATGCGGAGTGGGGCACAGATACGCAGTATTTT. Translating it yields CASRNYAEWGTDTQYF.

This clone was observed a single time. This sequence joins TRBV9 and TRBJ2-7; possible D gene TRBD2, 6 bases. The CDR3 sequence is 14 residues long. Trimming cost V 3 bases and J 0 bases, with 10 bases left between them. Germline V gene data show CDR1 as SGDLS and CDR2 as YYNGEE. CDR3: CASSARGSSYEQYF. The CDR3 DNA reads TGTGCCAGCAGCGCCCGGGGGTCCTCCTACGAGCAGTACTTC.